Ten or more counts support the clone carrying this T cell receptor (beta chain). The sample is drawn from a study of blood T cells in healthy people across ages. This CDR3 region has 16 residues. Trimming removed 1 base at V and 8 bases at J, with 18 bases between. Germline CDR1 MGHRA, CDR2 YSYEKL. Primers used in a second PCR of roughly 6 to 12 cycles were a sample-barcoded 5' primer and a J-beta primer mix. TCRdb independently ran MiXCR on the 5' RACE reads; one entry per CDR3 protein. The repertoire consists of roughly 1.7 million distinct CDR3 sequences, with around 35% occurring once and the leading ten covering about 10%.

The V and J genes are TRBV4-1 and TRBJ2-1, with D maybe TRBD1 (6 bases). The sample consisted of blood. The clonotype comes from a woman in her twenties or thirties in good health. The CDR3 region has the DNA TGCGCCAGCAGCCAAGCCCCACCCGACAGGCGTCATGAGCAGTTCTTC. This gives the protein CASSQAPPDRRHEQFF.